This T cell receptor (beta chain) was obtained from a study of blood T cell repertoires in COVID-19. Study-level background: T cells, B-cell-depleted T cells, or PBMCs supplied cDNA or gDNA.

Original methodology: Cell counts per sample came from amplifying reference gene primers. The protocol was immunoSEQ multiplex PCR, while the TCRdb copy is restricted to in-frame clones and leaves out a portion. From that table come the V and J calls and clone size; the DNA was used to work out D and trimming. Among about 63,000 clones listed, more than 75% were seen once. Germline V gene lookup returns CDR1 SGHTA and CDR2 FQGNSA. The CDR3 totals 15 residues. A remark on this clone: One junction end does not reproduce the germline sequence, and a read error may be involved.

This clonotype was sampled from a woman aged 80 or older with acute or convalescent COVID-19. The chain is built from TRBV7-2 and TRBJ1-6, with a possible D match to TRBD1 (5 bases). Specimen: peripheral blood. This CDR3 reads CASSLAAGYNSPLHF. The CDR3 coding sequence is TGTGCCAGCAGCTTAGCTGCAGGGTATAACTCACCCCTCCACTTT.